This T cell receptor (beta chain) was captured by sequencing in a study of somatic mutations in cytotoxic T cells in rheumatoid arthritis. Study-level background: Flow sorting yielded some V beta antibody-stained T-cell populations at nearly 100% purity, among them V beta1+ cells sequenced for TCRB. Overall study results and limits: CD8+ clonality rose with age in rheumatoid arthritis patients, unlike in healthy controls.

CDR3 length equals 14 residues. V lost 6 bases and J 4 bases, leaving 12 bases between the germline ends. Germline lookup yields CDR1 ENHRY and CDR2 SYGVKD. As regards this clone: Its antigen is currently unknown.

The repertoire was sequenced with immunoSEQ multiplex PCR; TCRdb's copy has only in-frame clones and lacks some. The repertoire holds about 17,000 clones, 70% to 80% seen once, with about 5.4% in the top ten. The clonotype originates from a man aged 60 to 75 in good health. V is TRBV10-3 and J is TRBJ2-2, with D perhaps TRBD1 (5 bases). The source material was CD8+ T cells sorted from blood. The CDR3 here is CAISLRQTTGELFF. The CDR3 DNA is TGTGCCATCAGCCTCCGACAGACCACCGGGGAGCTGTTTTTT.